These 3 T cell receptor beta chains were all obtained from the same sample, sequenced in a study of CD8 T cells in ankylosing spondylitis. One entry per CDR3 protein, called by TCRdb with MiXCR from the 5' RACE reads. The sample contains nearly 350,000 distinct CDR3 sequences, about 14% of which appear only once. Specimen: blood, either unsorted or a sorted T cell fraction (not recorded which). These receptors were taken from a male donor with ankylosing spondylitis or in good health (not recorded which).

This clonotype showed up just a few times. J is TRBJ1-2 and V is TRBV11-2; 10 nucleotides match TRBD1. The trim removed 6 bases at V and 3 bases at J, leaving 4 bases unmatched. The CDR3 covers 14 residues. Germline CDR1 and CDR2: SGHAT and FQNNGV. The chain's CDR3 is CASRSGTGDYGYTF. The CDR3, as DNA: TGTGCCAGCAGATCCGGGACAGGGGACTATGGCTACACCTTC.

This chain joins TRBV11-2 and TRBJ2-7; 11 nucleotides align to TRBD2. This CDR3 region has 17 residues. V was pared by 4 bases and J by 2 bases, with 10 bases of the junction left unmatched. Looked up from germline, CDR1 is SGHAT and CDR2 is FQNNGV. The CDR3 spells CASSYRGGLAETYEQYF. The CDR3, as DNA: TGTGCCAGCAGCTATAGAGGGGGACTAGCGGAAACCTACGAGCAGTACTTC. The full variable domain, its missing parts supplied by reference TRBV11-2 and TRBJ2-7, is EAGVAQSPRYKIIEKRQSVAFWCNPISGHATLYWYQQILGQGPKLLIQFQNNGVVDDSQLPKDRFSAERLKGVDSTLKIQPAKLEDSAVYLCASSYRGGLAETYEQYFGPGTRLTVT.

This clonotype was counted at least ten times. This chain connects TRBV29-1 to TRBJ2-7; D may be TRBD1 or TRBD2 (5 bases each). Germline V lookup: CDR1 SQVTM, CDR2 ANQGSEA. The CDR3 is 10 amino acids. Trimming pared 6 bases from V and 6 bases from J, leaving 9 bases between. DNA for the CDR3: TGCAGCGTGGGGACCTCCGAGCAGTACTTC. It yields the protein CSVGTSEQYF.